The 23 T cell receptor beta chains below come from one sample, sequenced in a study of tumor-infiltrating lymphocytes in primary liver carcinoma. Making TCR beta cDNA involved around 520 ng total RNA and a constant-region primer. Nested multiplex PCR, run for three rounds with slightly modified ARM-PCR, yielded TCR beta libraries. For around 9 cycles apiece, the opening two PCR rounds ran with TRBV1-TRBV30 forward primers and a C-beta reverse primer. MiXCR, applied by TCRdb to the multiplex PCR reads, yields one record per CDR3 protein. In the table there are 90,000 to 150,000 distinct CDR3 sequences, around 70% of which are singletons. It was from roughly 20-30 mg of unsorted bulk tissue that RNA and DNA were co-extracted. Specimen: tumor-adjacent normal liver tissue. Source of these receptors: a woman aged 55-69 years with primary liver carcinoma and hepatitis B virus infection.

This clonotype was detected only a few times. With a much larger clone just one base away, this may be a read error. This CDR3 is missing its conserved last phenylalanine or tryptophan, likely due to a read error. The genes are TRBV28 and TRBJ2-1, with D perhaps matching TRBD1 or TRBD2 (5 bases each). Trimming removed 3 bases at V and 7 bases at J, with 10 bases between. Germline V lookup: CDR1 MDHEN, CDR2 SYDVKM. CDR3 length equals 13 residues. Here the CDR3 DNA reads TGTGCCAGCAGTTTCAGAGGGGTTAATGAGCAGTTCCTC. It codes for CASSFRGVNEQFL.

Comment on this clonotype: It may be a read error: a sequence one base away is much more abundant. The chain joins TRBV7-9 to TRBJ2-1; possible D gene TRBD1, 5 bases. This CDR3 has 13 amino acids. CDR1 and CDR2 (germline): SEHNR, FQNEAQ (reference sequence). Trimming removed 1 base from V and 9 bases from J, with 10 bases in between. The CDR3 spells CASSLVRQIEQFF. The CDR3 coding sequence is TGTGCCAGCAGCTTAGTCCGACAGATTGAGCAGTTCTTC.

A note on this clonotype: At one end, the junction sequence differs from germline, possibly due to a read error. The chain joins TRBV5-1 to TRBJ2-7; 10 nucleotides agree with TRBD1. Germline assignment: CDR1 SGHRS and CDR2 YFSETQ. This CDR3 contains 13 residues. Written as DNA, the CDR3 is TGCGCCAGCAGCATGGACAGGGGGAGCGAGCAGTATTTC. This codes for CASSMDRGSEQYF. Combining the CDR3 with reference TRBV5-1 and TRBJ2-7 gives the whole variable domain KAGVTQTPRYLIKTRGQQVTLSCSPISGHRSVSWYQQTPGQGLQFLFEYFSETQRNKGNFPGRFSGRQFSNSRSEMNVSTLELGDSALYLCASSMDRGSEQYFGPGTRLTVT.

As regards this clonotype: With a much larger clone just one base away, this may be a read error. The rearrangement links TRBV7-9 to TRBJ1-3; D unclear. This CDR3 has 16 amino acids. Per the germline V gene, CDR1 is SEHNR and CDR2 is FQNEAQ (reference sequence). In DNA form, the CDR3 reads TGTGTCAGCAGCTTAGCAGGTAGTGCGCAAGGAAACACCATATATTTT. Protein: CVSSLAGSAQGNTIYF.

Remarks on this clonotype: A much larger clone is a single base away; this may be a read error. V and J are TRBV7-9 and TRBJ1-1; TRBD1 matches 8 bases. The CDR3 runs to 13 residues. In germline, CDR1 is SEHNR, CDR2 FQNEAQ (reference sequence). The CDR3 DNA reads TGTGCCTGCAGCCCGGACAGGGTCACTGAAGCTTTCTTT. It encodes CACSPDRVTEAFF.

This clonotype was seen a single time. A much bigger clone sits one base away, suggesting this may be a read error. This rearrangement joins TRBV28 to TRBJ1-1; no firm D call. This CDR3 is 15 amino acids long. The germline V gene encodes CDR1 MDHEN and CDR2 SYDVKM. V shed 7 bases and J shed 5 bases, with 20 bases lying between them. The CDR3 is CASMWEGAYSTEAFF. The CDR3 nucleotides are TGTGCCAGCATGTGGGAGGGCGCGTATAGTACTGAAGCTTTCTTT. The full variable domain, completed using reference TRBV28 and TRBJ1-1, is DVKVTQSSRYLVKRTGEKVFLECVQDMDHENMFWYRQDPGLGLRLIYFSYDVKMKEKGDIPEGYSVSREKKERFSLILESASTNQTSMYLCASMWEGAYSTEAFFGQGTRLTVV.

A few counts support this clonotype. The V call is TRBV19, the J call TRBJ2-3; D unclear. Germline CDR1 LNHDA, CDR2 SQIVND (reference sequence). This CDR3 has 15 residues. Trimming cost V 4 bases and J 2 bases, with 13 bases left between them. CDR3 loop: CASSTWIADTDTQYF. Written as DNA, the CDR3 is TGTGCCAGTAGTACTTGGATAGCCGACACAGATACGCAGTATTTT.

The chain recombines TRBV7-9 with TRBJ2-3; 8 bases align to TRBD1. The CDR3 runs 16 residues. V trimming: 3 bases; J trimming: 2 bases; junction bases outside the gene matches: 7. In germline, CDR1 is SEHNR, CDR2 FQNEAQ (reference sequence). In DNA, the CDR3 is TGTGCCAGCAGCTTGGATGACAGGGGCGCCACAGATACGCAGTATTTT. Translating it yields CASSLDDRGATDTQYF.

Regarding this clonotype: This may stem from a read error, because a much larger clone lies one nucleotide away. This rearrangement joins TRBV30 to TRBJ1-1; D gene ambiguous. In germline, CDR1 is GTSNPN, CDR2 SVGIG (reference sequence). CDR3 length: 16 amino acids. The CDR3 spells CAWSVLVSGLGTGAFF. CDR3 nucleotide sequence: TGTGCCTGGAGTGTACTGGTTTCGGGGTTGGGCACTGGAGCTTTCTTT.

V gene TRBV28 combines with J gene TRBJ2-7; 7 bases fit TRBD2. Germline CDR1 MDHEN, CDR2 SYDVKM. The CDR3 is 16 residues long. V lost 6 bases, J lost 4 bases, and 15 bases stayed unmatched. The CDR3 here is CASRTGTGGRRYEQYF. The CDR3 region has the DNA TGTGCCAGCAGGACCGGGACTGGCGGGAGAAGGTACGAGCAGTACTTC.

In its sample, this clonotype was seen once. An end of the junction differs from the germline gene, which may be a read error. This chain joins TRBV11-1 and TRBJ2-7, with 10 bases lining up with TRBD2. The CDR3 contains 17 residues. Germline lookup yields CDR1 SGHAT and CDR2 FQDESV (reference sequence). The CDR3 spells CASSMEVLAGKAYEQYF. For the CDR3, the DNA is TGTGCCAGCAGCATGGAAGTACTAGCGGGAAAGGCCTACGAACAGTACTTC.

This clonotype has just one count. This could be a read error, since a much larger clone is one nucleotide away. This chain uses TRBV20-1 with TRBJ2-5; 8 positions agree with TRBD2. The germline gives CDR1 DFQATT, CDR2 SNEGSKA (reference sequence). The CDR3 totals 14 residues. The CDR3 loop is CSVRPGGRSETQYF. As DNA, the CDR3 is TGCAGTGTTAGACCGGGGGGGAGGAGCGAGACCCAGTACTTC.

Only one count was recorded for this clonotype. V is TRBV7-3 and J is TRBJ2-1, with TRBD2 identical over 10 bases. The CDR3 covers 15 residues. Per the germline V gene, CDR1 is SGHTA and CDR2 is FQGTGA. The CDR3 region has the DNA TGTGTCCGCAGCTTTGGTCTAGCGGGAGTCGGGGAGCAGTTCTTC. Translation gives CVRSFGLAGVGEQFF.

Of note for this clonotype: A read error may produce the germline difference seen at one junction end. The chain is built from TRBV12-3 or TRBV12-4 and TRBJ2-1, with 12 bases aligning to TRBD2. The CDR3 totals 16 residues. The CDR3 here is CVSSLLASGRDNEQFF. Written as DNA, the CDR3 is TGTGTCAGCAGTCTTTTGGCTAGCGGGAGGGACAATGAGCAGTTCTTC.

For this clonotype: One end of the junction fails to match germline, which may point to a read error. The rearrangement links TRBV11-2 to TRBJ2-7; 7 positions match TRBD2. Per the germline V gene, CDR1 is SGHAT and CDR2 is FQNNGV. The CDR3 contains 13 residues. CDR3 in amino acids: CANSLTGGSEQYF. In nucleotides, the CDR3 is TGTGCCAACAGCTTAACTGGCGGGAGCGAGCAATACTTC.

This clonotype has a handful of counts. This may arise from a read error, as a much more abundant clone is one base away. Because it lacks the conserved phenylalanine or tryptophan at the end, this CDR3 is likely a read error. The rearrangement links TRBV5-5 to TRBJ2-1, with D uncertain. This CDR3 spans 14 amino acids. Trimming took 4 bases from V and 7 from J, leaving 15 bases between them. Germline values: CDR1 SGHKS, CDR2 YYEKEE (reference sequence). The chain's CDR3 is CASSHSLMLNEQFL. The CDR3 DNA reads TGTGCCAGCAGCCACTCCCTGATGCTAAATGAGCAGTTCCTC.

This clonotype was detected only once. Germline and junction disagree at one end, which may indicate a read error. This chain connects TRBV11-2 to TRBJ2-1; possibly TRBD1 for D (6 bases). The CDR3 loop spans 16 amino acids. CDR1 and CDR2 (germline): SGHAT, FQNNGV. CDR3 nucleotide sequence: TGTGCCAGCAGCTTGAGGCGACAGGCTAGGGTGAATGAGCTGTTCTTC. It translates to CASSLRRQARVNELFF. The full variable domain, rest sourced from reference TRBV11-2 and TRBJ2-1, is EAGVAQSPRYKIIEKRQSVAFWCNPISGHATLYWYQQILGQGPKLLIQFQNNGVVDDSQLPKDRFSAERLKGVDSTLKIQPAKLEDSAVYLCASSLRRQARVNELFFGPGTRLTVL.

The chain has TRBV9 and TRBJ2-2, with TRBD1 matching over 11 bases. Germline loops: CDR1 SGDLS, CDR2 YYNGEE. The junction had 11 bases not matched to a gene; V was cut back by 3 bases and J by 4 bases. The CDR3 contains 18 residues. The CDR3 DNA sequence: TGTGCCAGCAGCGCCGAGGGGGGGACAGGGGGTCTCACCGGGGAGCTGTTTTTT. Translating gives CASSAEGGTGGLTGELFF.

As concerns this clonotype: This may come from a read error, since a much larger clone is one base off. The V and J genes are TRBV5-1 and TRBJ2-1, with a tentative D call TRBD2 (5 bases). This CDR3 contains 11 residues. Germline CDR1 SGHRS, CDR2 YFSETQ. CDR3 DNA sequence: TGCACCAGCAGCTTGGGAGCCATACAGTTCTTC. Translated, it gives CTSSLGAIQFF.

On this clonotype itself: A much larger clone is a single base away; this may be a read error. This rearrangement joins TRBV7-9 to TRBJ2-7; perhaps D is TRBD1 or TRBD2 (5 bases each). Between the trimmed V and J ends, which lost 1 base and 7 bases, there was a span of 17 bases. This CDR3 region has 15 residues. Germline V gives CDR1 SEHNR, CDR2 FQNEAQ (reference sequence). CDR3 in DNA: TGTGCCAGCAGCTTAGTCCTACCGGGGCCGGGTGAGCAGTACTTC. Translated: CASSLVLPGPGEQYF.

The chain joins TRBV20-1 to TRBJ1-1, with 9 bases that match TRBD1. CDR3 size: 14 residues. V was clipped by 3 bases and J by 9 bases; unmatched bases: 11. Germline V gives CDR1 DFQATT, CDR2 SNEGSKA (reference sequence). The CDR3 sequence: CSARAGQGITKAFF. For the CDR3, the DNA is TGCAGTGCTAGGGCTGGACAGGGGATTACTAAAGCTTTCTTT.

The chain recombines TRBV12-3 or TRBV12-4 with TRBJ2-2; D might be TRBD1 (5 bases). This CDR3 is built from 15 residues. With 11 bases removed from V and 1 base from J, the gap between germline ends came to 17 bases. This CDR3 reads CAGGSHRGNTGELFF. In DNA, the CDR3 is TGTGCCGGCGGTTCACATAGGGGGAACACCGGGGAGCTGTTTTTT.

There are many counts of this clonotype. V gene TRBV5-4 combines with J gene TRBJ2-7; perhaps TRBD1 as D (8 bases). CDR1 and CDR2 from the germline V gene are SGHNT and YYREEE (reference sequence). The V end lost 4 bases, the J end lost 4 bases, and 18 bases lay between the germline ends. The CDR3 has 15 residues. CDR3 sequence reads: CASSMNRGGRYEQYF. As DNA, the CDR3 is TGTGCCAGCAGCATGAACAGGGGGGGGCGTTACGAGCAGTACTTC.